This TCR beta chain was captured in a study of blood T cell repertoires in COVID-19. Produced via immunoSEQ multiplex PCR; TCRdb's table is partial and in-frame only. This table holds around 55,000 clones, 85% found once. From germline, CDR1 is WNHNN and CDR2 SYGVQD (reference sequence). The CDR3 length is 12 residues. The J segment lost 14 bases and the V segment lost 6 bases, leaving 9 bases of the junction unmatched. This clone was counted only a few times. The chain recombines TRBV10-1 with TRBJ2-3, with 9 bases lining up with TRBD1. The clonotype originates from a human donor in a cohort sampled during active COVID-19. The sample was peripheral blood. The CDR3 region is CASRAGTGTWYF. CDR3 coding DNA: TGCGCCAGCAGAGCCGGGACAGGGACATGGTATTTT.